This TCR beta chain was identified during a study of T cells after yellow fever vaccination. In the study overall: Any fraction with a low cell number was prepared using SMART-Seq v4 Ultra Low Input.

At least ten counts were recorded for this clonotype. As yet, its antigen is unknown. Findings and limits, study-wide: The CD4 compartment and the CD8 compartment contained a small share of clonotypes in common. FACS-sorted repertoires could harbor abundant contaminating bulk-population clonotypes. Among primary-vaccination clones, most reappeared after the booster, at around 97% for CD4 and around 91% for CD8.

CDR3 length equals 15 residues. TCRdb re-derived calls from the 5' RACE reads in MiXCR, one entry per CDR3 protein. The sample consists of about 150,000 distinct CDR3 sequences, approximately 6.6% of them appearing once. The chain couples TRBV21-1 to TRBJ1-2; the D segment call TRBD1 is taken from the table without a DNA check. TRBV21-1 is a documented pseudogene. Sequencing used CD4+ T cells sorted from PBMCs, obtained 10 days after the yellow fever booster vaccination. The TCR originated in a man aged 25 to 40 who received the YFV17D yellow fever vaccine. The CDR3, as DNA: TGTGCCAGCAACCCCCTGAGGGACTTTAACTATGGCTACACCTTC. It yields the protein CASNPLRDFNYGYTF.